This T cell receptor beta chain was found in a study of T cells in Graves' hyperthyroidism and ophthalmopathy. Study-level points and caveats: Among thyroid clonotypes expanded above 0.001, most also appeared in blood.

The CDR3 is 13 residues long. CDR1 is SGHRS, CDR2 YFSETQ, per germline. With 4 bases removed from V and 4 bases from J, the gap between germline ends came to 9 bases. These patients, aged 18 to 65, had recently diagnosed hyperthyroidism lasting under 2 months. Patients with uncontrolled infections, other autoimmune diseases, pregnancy or lactation were excluded. This clonotype was detected ten times or more. Antigen specificity is unknown. Amplification of TCR beta CDR3 regions was performed using RNA transcripts as template. The primer set for the first-round RT-PCR of the TCR CDR3 was HTBI. TCRdb reprocessed the multiplex PCR reads with MiXCR, giving one entry per CDR3 protein. The sample consists of 95,000 to 110,000 distinct CDR3 sequences, about 15% of them appearing once.

The sample taken for sequencing was blood. This TCR was sampled from a woman between 50 and 59 years old with Graves' hyperthyroidism. The chain couples TRBV5-1 to TRBJ2-1, with D unresolved. The CDR3 DNA is TGCGCCAGCAGCACTACTACATACAATGAGCAGTTCTTC. Protein: CASSTTTYNEQFF.